Listed here is a single TCR beta chain. The sample originates from a study of response to subunit inactivated influenza vaccine. Deletions cut 1 base from V and 6 bases from J, with 10 bases between. From germline, CDR1 is SGHAT and CDR2 FQNNGV. The CDR3 covers 14 residues. MiXCR, applied by TCRdb to the RT-PCR reads, yields one record per CDR3 protein. The sample contains under 950,000 distinct CDR3 sequences, over 20% of which appear only once. The V and J genes are TRBV11-2 and TRBJ2-1; either TRBD1 or TRBD2 may supply D (5 bases each). The receptor's source is a man aged 45 to 65 who received an inactivated influenza vaccine. The sequenced sample was PBMCs from blood, obtained more than 4 days after vaccination. DNA for the CDR3: TGTGCCAGCAGCTTAGTATTGGGGGTCAATGAGCAGTTCTTC. Amino acid sequence: CASSLVLGVNEQFF.